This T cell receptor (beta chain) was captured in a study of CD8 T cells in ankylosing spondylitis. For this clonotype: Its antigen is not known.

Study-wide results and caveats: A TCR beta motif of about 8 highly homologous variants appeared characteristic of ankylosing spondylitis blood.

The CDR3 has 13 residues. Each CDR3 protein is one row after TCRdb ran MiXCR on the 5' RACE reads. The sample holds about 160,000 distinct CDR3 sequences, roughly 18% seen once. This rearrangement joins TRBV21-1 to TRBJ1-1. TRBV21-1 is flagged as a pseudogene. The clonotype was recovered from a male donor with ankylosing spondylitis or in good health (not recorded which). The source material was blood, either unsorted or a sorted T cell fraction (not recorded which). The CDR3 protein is CASTKDGNTEAFF. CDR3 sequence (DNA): TGTGCCAGCACCAAAGACGGGAACACTGAAGCTTTCTTT.